The entry below describes one T cell receptor beta chain. This entry is derived from a study of cytomegalovirus exposure and HLA in healthy donors. PCR employed 60 Vbeta and 13 Jbeta primers. Clones were sequenced by immunoSEQ multiplex PCR, and TCRdb holds only the in-frame ones, with some missing. In the table there are tens of thousands of clones, 70% to 85% of which are singletons. This TCR was sampled from a man between 18 and 35 years old in good health and CMV-seronegative. The material sequenced was PBMCs.

The CDR3 DNA reads TGTGCCAGTAGTGTAGGGACAGGCTACACCGGGGAGCTGTTTTTT. Protein product: CASSVGTGYTGELFF. The chain employs TRBV19 and TRBJ2-2, with 8 bases matching TRBD1. This CDR3 has 15 residues. The germline gives CDR1 LNHDA, CDR2 SQIVND (reference sequence). V dropped 5 bases and J dropped 3; count of bases not matched to a gene: 5.